This paragraph covers one T cell receptor beta chain sequence. Its antigen is not known. Germline V CDR1 and CDR2: ENHRY, SYGVKD. J lost 7 bases, V lost 7 bases, and 11 bases had no gene match. The CDR3 is made up of 15 amino acids. These data belong to a study of T cell responses to AZD1222 COVID-19 vaccine. Overall study results and limits: A reported finding is that nearly half of spike-specific TCRs target unmutated variant regions.

Data came from immunoSEQ multiplex PCR; TCRdb stores just in-frame clones and leaves some out. The table records some 150,000 clones, over 90% of them present only once. The TCR originated in an adult who received the AZD1222 COVID-19 vaccine. This chain uses TRBV10-3 with TRBJ1-2; TRBD1 matches at 11 bases. The material sequenced was peripheral blood, taken 28 days after the second AZD1222 dose. In nucleotides, the CDR3 is TGTGCCATCACGAGTGGGACAGGGGGTATGGTTGGCTACACCTTC. Translated, it gives CAITSGTGGMVGYTF.